This T cell receptor beta chain was captured in a study of cytotoxic CD8 clonotypes in ibrutinib-treated CLL. The overall study: Partial responders 24, complete 2; roughly twelve progressed and some 15 stayed in remission by median roughly 68 months. Averaging across samples gave 255,043 productive templates and roughly 90,000 productive rearrangements.

Here immunoSEQ multiplex PCR was the method, and the copy in TCRdb shows in-frame clones only, minus some. The sample carries 150,000 or so clones, 70% to 80% recorded once. Cryopreserved PBMCs yielded about 2 micrograms of genomic DNA for TCR beta libraries. CDR3 length: 12 amino acids. CDR1 SGDLS and CDR2 YYNGEE come from the germline V gene. The V and J ends lost 4 bases and 5 bases respectively, with 9 bases between them. The TCR was taken from a human donor with chronic lymphocytic leukemia. The rearrangement uses TRBV9 and TRBJ2-5; D not resolved. The input for sequencing was PBMCs, taken after 12 months of ibrutinib treatment. The chain's CDR3 is CASSPTGETQYF. CDR3 bases: TGTGCCAGCAGCCCCACCGGCGAGACCCAGTACTTC. Full variable domain (remainder filled in from reference TRBV9 and TRBJ2-5): DSGVTQTPKHLITATGQRVTLRCSPRSGDLSVYWYQQSLDQGLQFLIQYYNGEERAKGNILERFSAQQFPDLHSELNLSSLELGDSALYFCASSPTGETQYFGPGTRLLVL.